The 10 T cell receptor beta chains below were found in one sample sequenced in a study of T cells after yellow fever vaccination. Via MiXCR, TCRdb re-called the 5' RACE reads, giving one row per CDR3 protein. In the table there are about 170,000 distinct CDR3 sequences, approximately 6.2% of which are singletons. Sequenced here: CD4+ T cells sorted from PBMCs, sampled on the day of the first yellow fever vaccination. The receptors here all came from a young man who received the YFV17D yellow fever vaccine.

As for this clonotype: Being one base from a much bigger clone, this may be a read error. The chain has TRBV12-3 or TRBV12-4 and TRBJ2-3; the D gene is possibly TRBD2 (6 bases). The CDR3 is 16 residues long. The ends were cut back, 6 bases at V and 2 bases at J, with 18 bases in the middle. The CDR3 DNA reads TGTGCCAGCAGGCTGGGACTCCATGAGATCACAGATACGCAGTATTTT. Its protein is CASRLGLHEITDTQYF.

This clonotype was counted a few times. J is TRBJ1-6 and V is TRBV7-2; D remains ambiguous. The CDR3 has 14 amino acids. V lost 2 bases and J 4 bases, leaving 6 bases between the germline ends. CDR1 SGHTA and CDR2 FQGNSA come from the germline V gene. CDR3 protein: CASSLQAYNSPLHF. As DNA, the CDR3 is TGTGCCAGCAGCTTACAGGCTTATAATTCACCCCTCCACTTT.

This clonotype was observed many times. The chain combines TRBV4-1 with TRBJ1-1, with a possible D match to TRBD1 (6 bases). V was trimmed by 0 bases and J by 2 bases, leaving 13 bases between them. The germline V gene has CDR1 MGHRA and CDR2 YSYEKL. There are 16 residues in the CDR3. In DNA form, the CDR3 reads TGCGCCAGCAGCCAAGAACGAACAGGGTCCAACACTGAAGCTTTCTTT. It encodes CASSQERTGSNTEAFF.

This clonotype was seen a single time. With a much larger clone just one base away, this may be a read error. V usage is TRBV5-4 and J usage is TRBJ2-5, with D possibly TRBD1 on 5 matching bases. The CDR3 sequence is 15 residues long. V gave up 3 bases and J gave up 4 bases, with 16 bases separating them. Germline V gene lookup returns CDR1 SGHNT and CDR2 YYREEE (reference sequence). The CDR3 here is CASSSYARVAETQYF. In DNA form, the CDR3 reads TGTGCCAGCAGCTCATACGCCAGGGTTGCAGAGACCCAGTACTTC.

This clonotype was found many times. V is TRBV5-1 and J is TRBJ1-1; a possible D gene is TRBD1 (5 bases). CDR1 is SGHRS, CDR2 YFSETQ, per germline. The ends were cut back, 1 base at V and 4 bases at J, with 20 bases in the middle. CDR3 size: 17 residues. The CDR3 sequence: CASSLNGLGTALTEAFF. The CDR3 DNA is TGCGCCAGCAGCTTGAACGGCCTAGGGACGGCACTCACTGAAGCTTTCTTT.

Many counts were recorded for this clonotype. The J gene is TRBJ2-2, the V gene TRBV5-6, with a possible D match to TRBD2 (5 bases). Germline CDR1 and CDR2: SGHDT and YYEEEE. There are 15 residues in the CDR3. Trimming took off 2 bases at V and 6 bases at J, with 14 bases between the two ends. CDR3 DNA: TGTGCCAGCAGCTTTTCCGGGGTGGAGCCCGGGGAGCTGTTTTTT. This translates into CASSFSGVEPGELFF. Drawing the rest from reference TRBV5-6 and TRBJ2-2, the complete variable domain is DAGVTQSPTHLIKTRGQQVTLRCSPKSGHDTVSWYQQALGQGPQFIFQYYEEEERQRGNFPDRFSGHQFPNYSSELNVNALLLGDSALYLCASSFSGVEPGELFFGEGSRLTVL.

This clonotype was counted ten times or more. The CDR3 reads CASSPKGRQGNTGELFF. CDR3 coding DNA: TGTGCCAGCAGCCCTAAAGGGAGGCAGGGAAACACCGGGGAGCTGTTTTTT. The rearrangement links TRBV5-6 to TRBJ2-2; D possibly corresponds to TRBD2 (6 bases). CDR1 is SGHDT, CDR2 YYEEEE, per germline. The CDR3 contains 17 residues. V was cut by 4 bases and J by 2 bases, with 18 bases left in between.

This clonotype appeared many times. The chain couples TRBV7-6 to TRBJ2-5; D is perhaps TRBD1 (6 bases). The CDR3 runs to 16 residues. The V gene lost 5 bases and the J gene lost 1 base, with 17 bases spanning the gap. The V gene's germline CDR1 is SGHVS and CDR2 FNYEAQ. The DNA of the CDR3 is TGTGCCAGCAGCGTAGGACAGACCAGCTTCCAAGAGACCCAGTACTTC. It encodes CASSVGQTSFQETQYF. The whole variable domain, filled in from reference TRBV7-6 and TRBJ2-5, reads GAGVSQSPRYKVTKRGQDVALRCDPISGHVSLYWYRQALGQGPEFLTYFNYEAQQDKSGLPNDRFSAERPEGSISTLTIQRTEQRDSAMYRCASSVGQTSFQETQYFGPGTRLLVL.

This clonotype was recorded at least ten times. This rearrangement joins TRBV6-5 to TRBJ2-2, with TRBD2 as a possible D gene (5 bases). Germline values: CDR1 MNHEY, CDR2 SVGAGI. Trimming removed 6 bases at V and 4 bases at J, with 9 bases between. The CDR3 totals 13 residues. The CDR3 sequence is CASRGLFTGELFF. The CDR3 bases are TGTGCCAGCAGAGGACTTTTCACCGGGGAGCTGTTTTTT.

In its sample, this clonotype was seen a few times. The CDR3 is CASSFRTGGDSGNTIYF. The CDR3 DNA reads as TGCGCCAGCAGCTTTCGGACTGGCGGAGACTCTGGAAACACCATATATTTT. This chain uses TRBV5-1 with TRBJ1-3; the D is unclear. Germline values: CDR1 SGHRS, CDR2 YFSETQ. V lost 2 bases to trimming and J lost 0 bases, with 15 bases between them. This CDR3 has 17 residues.